A selection of T cell receptor beta chains follows, all from one sample in a study of blood T cell repertoires in COVID-19. Assay used: immunoSEQ multiplex PCR; TCRdb lists only in-frame clones, some missing. The sample has 430,000 or so clones, 85% to 90% seen once; the top ten hold over 1.5%. Material: PBMCs or T cells enriched from blood (not recorded which). The receptor set was obtained from a woman aged 40 to 50 who had recovered from COVID-19. Each CDR3 is given with its conserved first and last residue. D genes are given only for firm matches. Only some rows state a clone size, as once, few, many or a class for expanded clones.

d_call j_call clone_size v_call cdr3_aa cdr3_nt
NA TRBJ1-1 NA TRBV5-1 CASSWDLNTEAFF TGCGCCAGCAGCTGGGACTTGAACACTGAAGCTTTCTTT
TRBD1 TRBJ1-2 NA TRBV13 CASSLGQGYYGYTF TGTGCCAGCAGCTTAGGACAGGGGTACTATGGCTACACCTTC
TRBD2 TRBJ2-7 NA TRBV25-1 CASSETSGPYEQYF TGTGCCAGCAGTGAGACTAGCGGGCCCTACGAGCAGTACTTC
NA TRBJ1-3 NA TRBV4-1 CASSQDVDSSSGNTIYF TGCGCCAGCAGCCAAGATGTAGACAGTAGCTCTGGAAACACCATATATTTT
TRBD2 TRBJ2-7 NA TRBV7-8 CASSYSRDYSYEQYF TGTGCCAGCAGCTACTCCCGGGACTACTCCTACGAGCAGTACTTC
NA TRBJ1-2 NA TRBV9 CASSVNRGEAKYGYTF TGTGCCAGCAGCGTAAACCGGGGGGAAGCCAAGTATGGCTACACCTTC
TRBD1 TRBJ1-1 once TRBV19 CASSIGAGGSGTEAFF TGTGCCAGTAGTATAGGGGCAGGGGGCTCTGGCACTGAAGCTTTCTTT
NA TRBJ1-4 NA TRBV7-6 CASSPLGGGLFF TGTGCCAGCAGCCCCTTGGGAGGGGGACTGTTTTTT
NA TRBJ1-2 NA TRBV5-4 CASSSPESTYGYTF TGTGCCAGCAGCTCTCCGGAGAGCACATATGGCTACACCTTC
TRBD2 TRBJ2-2 NA TRBV9 CASSVAIAGYTGELFF TGTGCCAGCAGCGTAGCAATAGCGGGGTACACCGGGGAGCTGTTTTTT
NA TRBJ1-6 NA TRBV5-1 CASSSMADRKGSPLHF TGCGCCAGCAGCTCAATGGCTGACAGAAAGGGGTCACCCCTCCACTTT
TRBD2 TRBJ2-5 few TRBV5-4 CAIRSTSPSGEETQYF TGTGCCATAAGATCGACTAGCCCTTCCGGGGAAGAGACCCAGTACTTC
TRBD2 TRBJ2-7 NA TRBV27 CASSASGITYEQYF TGTGCCAGCAGCGCTAGCGGGATCACCTACGAGCAGTACTTC
NA TRBJ2-5 NA TRBV6-5 CAIEREYQETQYF TGTGCCATCGAACGGGAGTACCAAGAGACCCAGTACTTC
TRBD2 TRBJ2-5 NA TRBV9 CASSDRDYRETQYF TGTGCCAGCAGCGACCGGGACTACCGTGAGACCCAGTACTTC
TRBD1 TRBJ1-2 NA TRBV7-9 CASSSIRDREDGYTF TGTGCCAGCAGCTCCATAAGAGACAGGGAAGATGGCTACACCTTC
NA TRBJ1-1 NA TRBV14 CASSQVRGNTEAFF TGTGCCAGCAGCCAAGTTAGGGGGAACACTGAAGCTTTCTTT
TRBD1 TRBJ1-4 once TRBV19 CATGDRGEKLFF TGTGCCACCGGGGACAGGGGGGAAAAACTGTTTTTT
NA TRBJ1-6 NA TRBV5-8 CASSLGQVYNSPLHF TGTGCCAGCAGCTTGGGCCAGGTCTATAATTCACCCCTCCACTTT
TRBD1 TRBJ1-1 NA TRBV7-9 CASSTGQGLNTEAFF TGTGCCAGCAGCACCGGACAGGGTCTGAACACTGAAGCTTTCTTT
TRBD1 TRBJ1-2 NA TRBV4-3 CASSRARDRQHGYTF TGCGCCAGCAGCCGGGCCCGGGACAGGCAACATGGCTACACCTTC
TRBD1 TRBJ1-1 once TRBV27 CASSPPRQGRLNTEAFF TGTGCCAGCAGTCCCCCGCGACAGGGGAGATTGAACACTGAAGCTTTCTTT
NA TRBJ2-7 NA TRBV7-2 CASSSLWTSGYEQYF TGTGCCAGCAGCTCGCTTTGGACAAGTGGCTACGAGCAGTACTTC
NA TRBJ1-1 NA TRBV27 CASSFPGGEAFF TGTGCCAGCAGTTTTCCCGGGGGTGAAGCTTTCTTT
TRBD2 TRBJ2-1 NA TRBV7-9 CASRDSGTSGYNEQFF TGTGCCAGCAGAGATTCCGGGACTAGCGGATACAATGAGCAGTTCTTC
NA TRBJ2-5 few TRBV4-1 CASSQIRQGEETQYF TGCGCCAGCAGCCAAATCCGGCAGGGCGAAGAGACCCAGTACTTC
TRBD1 TRBJ1-6 NA TRBV27 CASSLDRGGSPLHF TGTGCCAGCAGTCTCGACAGGGGTGGTTCACCCCTCCACTTT
NA TRBJ1-5 NA TRBV10-3 CAIRPGRGGNQPQHF TGTGCCATCAGACCTGGCAGGGGTGGTAATCAGCCCCAGCATTTT
NA TRBJ2-2 NA TRBV6-4 CASSRDSDRELFF TGTGCCAGTTCCCGGGACTCAGACCGGGAGCTGTTTTTT
TRBD1 TRBJ1-6 NA TRBV10-2 CASGARGTGVGSYNSPLHF TGCGCCAGCGGAGCCCGTGGGACAGGGGTCGGCTCCTATAATTCACCCCTCCACTTT
TRBD1 TRBJ1-6 NA TRBV3-1/TRBV3-2 CASSQGQLNSPLHF TGTGCCAGCAGCCAGGGACAGCTTAATTCACCCCTCCACTTT
TRBD2 TRBJ2-3 NA TRBV6-5 CASFDPGLPTDTQYF TGTGCCAGCTTCGATCCGGGACTACCCACAGATACGCAGTATTTT
TRBD2 TRBJ2-1 NA TRBV5-1 CASSFTGGPYNEQFF TGCGCCAGCAGCTTTACGGGAGGGCCGTACAATGAGCAGTTCTTC
NA TRBJ1-1 NA TRBV3-1/TRBV3-2 CASSQVRTANTEAFF TGTGCCAGCAGCCAAGTCCGGACAGCGAACACTGAAGCTTTCTTT
TRBD1 TRBJ1-6 NA TRBV30 CAWSKVVSGGNSPLHF TGTGCCTGGAGTAAGGTTGTTTCAGGGGGTAATTCACCCCTCCACTTT
TRBD2 TRBJ2-6 NA TRBV19 CASTPGTSGSGANVLTF TGTGCCAGTACCCCCGGGACTAGCGGGTCTGGGGCCAACGTCCTGACTTTC
NA TRBJ2-5 NA TRBV20-1 CSATGETQYF TGCAGTGCGACTGGGGAGACCCAGTACTTC
NA TRBJ1-5 NA TRBV29-1 CSVEEGGSNQPQHF TGCAGCGTTGAAGAGGGGGGAAGCAATCAGCCCCAGCATTTT
NA TRBJ1-6 NA TRBV11-3 CASRGQNNSPLHF TGTGCCAGCAGAGGACAGAACAATTCACCCCTCCACTTT
NA TRBJ1-5 once TRBV6-5 CASSPVNSNQPQHF TGTGCCAGCAGTCCCGTAAATAGCAATCAGCCCCAGCATTTT
NA TRBJ1-3 NA TRBV6-6 CASTPNFGGSGNTIYF TGTGCCAGCACCCCCAATTTCGGGGGCTCTGGAAACACCATATATTTT
NA TRBJ2-1 NA TRBV12-2 CASRFGTSGCYNEQFF TGTGCAAGTCGCTTCGGGACTAGCGGCTGCTACAATGAGCAGTTCTTC
TRBD2 TRBJ2-2 NA TRBV5-1 CASSPGNSGRTGELFF TGCGCCAGCAGCCCAGGAAATAGCGGGAGGACCGGGGAGCTGTTTTTT
NA TRBJ2-7 once TRBV5-4 CASSSTDRSYEQYF TGTGCCAGCAGCTCTACGGACAGATCCTACGAGCAGTACTTC
TRBD2 TRBJ2-5 NA TRBV7-2 CASSPVGTSSLETQYF TGTGCCAGCAGCCCCGTCGGGACTAGCTCCTTGGAGACCCAGTACTTC
NA TRBJ1-1 once TRBV7-2 CASSLLRDIEAFF TGTGCCAGCAGCTTATTGAGGGACATCGAAGCTTTCTTT
TRBD1 TRBJ1-1 NA TRBV7-2 CASSPGTANTEAFF TGTGCCAGCAGCCCCGGGACAGCCAACACTGAAGCTTTCTTT
NA TRBJ1-2 NA TRBV5-1 CASSLGAGDYGYTF TGCGCCAGCAGCTTGGGTGCGGGTGACTATGGCTACACCTTC
TRBD2 TRBJ2-1 NA TRBV27 CASSLLAGGYNEQFF TGTGCCAGCAGTTTACTGGCGGGAGGGTACAATGAGCAGTTCTTC
NA TRBJ1-3 NA TRBV10-3 CAITDDGRGNTIYF TGTGCCATCACTGACGACGGACGAGGGAACACCATATATTTT
TRBD2 TRBJ2-7 NA TRBV30 CACPGLAGEQYF TGTGCCTGTCCGGGACTAGCGGGAGAGCAGTACTTC
NA TRBJ2-1 NA TRBV24-1 CATSDSVAGAVDEQFF TGTGCCACCAGTGATTCGGTAGCAGGGGCGGTTGATGAGCAGTTCTTC
TRBD2 TRBJ2-3 NA TRBV11-2 CASSLGLAGIRDTQYF TGTGCCAGCAGCTTGGGACTAGCGGGAATTCGTGATACGCAGTATTTT
NA TRBJ2-7 NA TRBV9 CASSPASAAYEQYF TGTGCCAGCAGTCCCGCTAGCGCCGCATACGAGCAGTACTTC
NA TRBJ1-5 NA TRBV5-5 CASSWRTRDNQPQHF TGTGCCAGCAGCTGGCGGACAAGGGACAATCAGCCCCAGCATTTT
NA TRBJ2-1 NA TRBV7-2 CASSLATASNEQFF TGTGCCAGCAGCTTAGCCACAGCATCCAATGAGCAGTTCTTC
NA TRBJ2-1 few TRBV19 CASSSGPYNEQFF TGTGCCAGTAGTAGCGGGCCTTACAATGAGCAGTTCTTC
TRBD1 TRBJ1-4 NA TRBV7-9 CASSLGDRTRPPGDEKLFF TGTGCCAGCAGCTTAGGGGACAGAACCCGACCCCCAGGGGATGAAAAACTGTTTTTT
TRBD1 TRBJ2-3 NA TRBV5-5 CASSALLGQGGGTQYF TGTGCCAGCAGCGCACTACTAGGACAGGGTGGCGGTACGCAGTATTTT
NA TRBJ2-5 NA TRBV6-5 CASGQRKETQYF TGTGCCAGCGGACAGAGAAAAGAGACCCAGTACTTC